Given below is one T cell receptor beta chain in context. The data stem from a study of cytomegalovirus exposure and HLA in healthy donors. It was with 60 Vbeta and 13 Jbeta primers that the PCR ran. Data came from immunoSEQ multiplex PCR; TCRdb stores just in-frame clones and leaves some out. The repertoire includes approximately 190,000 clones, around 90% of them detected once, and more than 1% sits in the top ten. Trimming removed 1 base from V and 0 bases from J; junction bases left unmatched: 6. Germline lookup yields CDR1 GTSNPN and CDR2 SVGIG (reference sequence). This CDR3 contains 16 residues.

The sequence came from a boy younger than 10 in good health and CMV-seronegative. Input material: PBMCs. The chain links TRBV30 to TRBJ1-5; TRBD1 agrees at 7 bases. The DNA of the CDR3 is TGTGCCTGGAGTGAAAGGGGGCTGGGTAGCAATCAGCCCCAGCATTTT. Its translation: CAWSERGLGSNQPQHF.